These T cell receptor beta chains were read from a single sample in a study of vaccination effects on CD4 cells after COVID-19. Antigen specificity for these receptors is unknown. Generated by immunoSEQ multiplex PCR, the TCRdb table keeps only in-frame clones and is missing some. The sample carries tens of thousands of clones, around 70% recorded once. The source material was CD4+ T cells from PBMCs cultured with HCoV-229E spike peptides, sampled after COVID-19 vaccination. The source of these receptors is a human donor who received a COVID-19 vaccine. Each CDR3 is given with its conserved first and last residue. A D gene is named only where the DNA matches it firmly. Expanded clones get a size class; other rows say once, few or many, or leave the size out.

>-|-|TRBJ1-4|TRBV30
TGTGCCTGGGAGAATAATGAAAAACTGTTTTTT
CAWENNEKLFF
>-|TRBD1|TRBJ2-1|TRBV5-1
TGCGCCAGCAGCTTGGGCGACAGGGTAGTGGATGAGCAGTTCTTC
CASSLGDRVVDEQFF
>once|TRBD2|TRBJ2-2|TRBV5-6
TGTGCCAGCAGCTTGGCCACTAGCGGGAGCACCGGGGAGCTGTTTTTT
CASSLATSGSTGELFF
>-|TRBD1|TRBJ1-1|TRBV5-1
TGCGCCAGCAGCTTGGGAGACAGGGGGCTCCGGACTGAAGCTTTCTTT
CASSLGDRGLRTEAFF
>-|-|TRBJ2-5|TRBV11-2
TGTGCCAGCAACGGCAGGGGCCTCGAGACCCAGTACTTC
CASNGRGLETQYF
>-|TRBD1|TRBJ1-2|TRBV5-1
TGCGCCAGCAGCTTGGAGGGACAGGGGGCGCGTGGCTACACCTTC
CASSLEGQGARGYTF
>-|TRBD2|TRBJ2-3|TRBV5-1
TGCGCCACCTGGGGGGGAGGCACAGATACGCAGTATTTT
CATWGGGTDTQYF
>-|-|TRBJ2-3|TRBV24-1
TGTGCCACCAAAAGTAACCAGGTGGGGGGTACGCAGTATTTT
CATKSNQVGGTQYF
>-|TRBD1|TRBJ1-5|TRBV4-2
TGTGCCAGCAGCCAGGATTTGGACAGGGCGCATCAGCCCCAGCATTTT
CASSQDLDRAHQPQHF
>-|-|TRBJ1-4|TRBV9
TGTGCCAGCAGCGTAGCACAGGGTGAAAAACTGTTTTTT
CASSVAQGEKLFF
>-|-|TRBJ1-5|TRBV28
TGTGCCAGCAGACATATACAGGGACGGGGTCAGCCCCAGCATTTT
CASRHIQGRGQPQHF
>-|-|TRBJ1-1|TRBV21-1
TGTGCCAGCAGCAAAGGGGGCAGGGCCACTGAAGCTTTCTTT
CASSKGGRATEAFF
>-|TRBD1|TRBJ2-1|TRBV24-1
TGTGCCACCAGTGAGCCGGGACAGGGGTACAATGAGCAGTTCTTC
CATSEPGQGYNEQFF
>-|TRBD1|TRBJ2-6|TRBV30
TGTGCCTGGAGTGTAGACAGGGGTGGGGCCAACGTCCTGACTTTC
CAWSVDRGGANVLTF
>-|TRBD2|TRBJ2-2|TRBV7-2
TGTGCCAGCAGCTTAGGTGGCGGGGGGACTTCGAACACCGGGGAGCTGTTTTTT
CASSLGGGGTSNTGELFF
>few|-|TRBJ1-2|TRBV14
TGTGCCAGCAGCCAACCGGGCGCATACTATGGCTACACCTTC
CASSQPGAYYGYTF
>-|TRBD1|TRBJ1-5|TRBV2
TGTGCCAGCAGGAATTCCGGGACAGGGGTCTTATCAAATCAGCCCCAGCATTTT
CASRNSGTGVLSNQPQHF
>-|TRBD2|TRBJ2-1|TRBV10-1
TGCGCCAGCAGTGAGTCGTTAGCGGGGTTATACAATGAGCAGTTCTTC
CASSESLAGLYNEQFF
>-|-|TRBJ2-5|TRBV2
TGTGCCAGCAGTGAAGCATACCAAGAGACCCAGTACTTC
CASSEAYQETQYF
>-|TRBD2|TRBJ2-3|TRBV19
TGTGCCAGTAGTACCGGACTAGCGGGGGCCTCTTTCACAGATACGCAGTATTTT
CASSTGLAGASFTDTQYF
>-|TRBD1|TRBJ1-1|TRBV11-2
TGTGCCAGCAGCCCCCGGACAGGGGAGAATGGAGCTTTCTTT
CASSPRTGENGAFF
>-|TRBD1|TRBJ1-2|TRBV19
TGTGCCAGTTCGGGACAGGCTAACTATGGCTACACCTTC
CASSGQANYGYTF
>few|-|TRBJ1-2|TRBV30
TGTGCCTGGAGGAATCCCGGGTGGAGAAGCCCTGGCTACACCTTC
CAWRNPGWRSPGYTF
>-|-|TRBJ2-5|TRBV18
TGTGCCAGCTCCCTCGTGGAGATCGGGGGGACCCAGTACTTC
CASSLVEIGGTQYF
>-|-|TRBJ1-3|TRBV9
TGTGCCAGCAGCGTGACGGGGACCTTTCCCTCTGGAAACACCATATATTTT
CASSVTGTFPSGNTIYF
>-|TRBD2|TRBJ2-3|TRBV24-1
TGTGCCACCAGTGATTTCGGGGGGGCCCCAGATACGCAGTATTTT
CATSDFGGAPDTQYF
>once|-|TRBJ1-2|TRBV30
TGTGCCTGGAGCGGAGGGACACTCTCTGGCTACACCTTC
CAWSGGTLSGYTF
>-|-|TRBJ1-1|TRBV5-4
TGTGCCAGCAGCTTCAAGGCCCAGGCGCTGGAAGCTTTCTTT
CASSFKAQALEAFF
>-|TRBD1|TRBJ1-2|TRBV5-1
TGCGCCAGCGGGACAGGGTATGGCTACACCTTC
CASGTGYGYTF
>-|-|TRBJ2-1|TRBV19
TGTGCCAGTAGCTCAACCATCGAAGGTGAGCAGTTCTTC
CASSSTIEGEQFF
>-|TRBD2|TRBJ2-1|TRBV7-2
TGTGCCAGCAGCTCCTCGGGACTAGCGATTAGCGATGAGCAGTTCTTC
CASSSSGLAISDEQFF
>-|-|TRBJ1-1|TRBV28
TGTGCCAGCAGTTTAAAACAGAGATACACTGAAGCTTTCTTT
CASSLKQRYTEAFF
>few|-|TRBJ1-1|TRBV10-2
TGCGCCAGCAGTGAGTTCGGTGCTACTGAAGCTTTCTTT
CASSEFGATEAFF
>-|TRBD2|TRBJ2-2|TRBV2
TGTGCCAGCAGTCTTAGCGGGGCTAACACCGGGGAGCTGTTTTTT
CASSLSGANTGELFF
>once|-|TRBJ2-2|TRBV5-4
TGTGCCAGCAGGGGGCCACCGGGACGGGCGAACACCGGGGAGCTGTTTTTT
CASRGPPGRANTGELFF
>-|-|TRBJ1-4|TRBV12-3/TRBV12-4
TGTGCCAGCAGCGCAGGGCGTGGTGAAAAACTGTTTTTT
CASSAGRGEKLFF
>-|-|TRBJ1-4|TRBV4-1
TGCGCCAGCAGCCGAACAGCGATTAATGAAAAACTGTTTTTT
CASSRTAINEKLFF
>medium-sized|-|TRBJ1-1|TRBV14
TGTGCCAGCAGCCTGCGCGGGCTCACTGAAGCTTTCTTT
CASSLRGLTEAFF
>few|TRBD1|TRBJ1-6|TRBV5-1
TGCGCCAGCAGCTTGGAGGGGGCTAATTCACCCCTCCACTTT
CASSLEGANSPLHF
>-|-|TRBJ1-2|TRBV7-2
TGTGCCAGCAGCTTACGCGCAGGAGACTATGGCTACACCTTC
CASSLRAGDYGYTF
>-|-|TRBJ1-6|TRBV19
TGTGCCAGTAGGGATAATTCACCCCTCCACTTT
CASRDNSPLHF
>-|TRBD1|TRBJ2-1|TRBV5-1
TGCGCCAGCAGCTTGGACCTGGGACAGGGAGGACATGAGCAGTTCTTC
CASSLDLGQGGHEQFF
>once|-|TRBJ1-5|TRBV5-4
TGTGCCAGCAGCTTCGGGGGACGGAGCAATCAGCCCCAGCATTTT
CASSFGGRSNQPQHF
>few|-|TRBJ2-1|TRBV19
TGTGCCAGTAGTAATCCAGAGATCTCCTACAATGAGCAGTTCTTC
CASSNPEISYNEQFF
>-|TRBD2|TRBJ2-1|TRBV9
TGTGCCAGCAGCGCAACCGGGACTAAGAGGAATGAGCAGTTCTTC
CASSATGTKRNEQFF
>-|-|TRBJ2-3|TRBV27
TGTGCCAGCACAGGGGGGCCCTGGGGTACGCAGTATTTT
CASTGGPWGTQYF
>few|-|TRBJ1-3|TRBV29-1
TGCAGCGTTGACCCCCGGGGAAGGGTCTCTGGAAACACCATATATTTT
CSVDPRGRVSGNTIYF
>-|-|TRBJ1-4|TRBV6-5
TGTGCCTCCCGACGAGGGCCCCAGACTAATGAAAAACTGTTTTTT
CASRRGPQTNEKLFF
>-|TRBD2|TRBJ2-3|TRBV27
TGTGCCAGCAGATGGACTAGCGGGGGGGCCGGCGCAGATACGCAGTATTTT
CASRWTSGGAGADTQYF
>-|-|TRBJ1-1|TRBV3-1/TRBV3-2
TGTGCCAGCAGCCAGCGATTCATGAACACTGAAGCTTTCTTT
CASSQRFMNTEAFF
>few|-|TRBJ1-6|TRBV2
TGTGCCAGCAGTGTGCAGGGGATTTCACCCCTCCACTTT
CASSVQGISPLHF